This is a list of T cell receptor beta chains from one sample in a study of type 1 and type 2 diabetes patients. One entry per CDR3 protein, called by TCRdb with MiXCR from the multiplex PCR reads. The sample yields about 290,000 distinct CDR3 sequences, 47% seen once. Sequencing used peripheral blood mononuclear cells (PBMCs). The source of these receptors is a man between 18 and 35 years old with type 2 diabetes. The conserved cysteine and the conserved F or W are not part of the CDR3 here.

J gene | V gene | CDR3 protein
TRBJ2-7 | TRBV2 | ASLAVGYEQY
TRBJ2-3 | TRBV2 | ASSDPGRVGADTQY
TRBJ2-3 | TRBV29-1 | SVVIGDTQY
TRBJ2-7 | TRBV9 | ASSAGLAGIEQY
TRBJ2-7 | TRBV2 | ASSEEVAVSSYEQY
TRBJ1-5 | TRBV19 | ASSLMTTGNQPQH
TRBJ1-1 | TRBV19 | ASRPTANTEAF
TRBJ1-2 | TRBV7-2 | ASGPRGSNYGYT
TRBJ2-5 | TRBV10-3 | ATGDGPNRETQY
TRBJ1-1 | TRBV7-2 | ASSGQGFTEAF
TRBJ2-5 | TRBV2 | ASSEGRREGGTQY
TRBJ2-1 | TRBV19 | ASSIGWSYNEQF
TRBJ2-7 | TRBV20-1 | SARGLLDREHEQY
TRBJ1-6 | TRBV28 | ASSLTVSYNSPLH
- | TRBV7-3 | ASSPQESSYNEQF
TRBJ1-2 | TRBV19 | ASSMLTGIYGYT